These 5 T cell receptor beta chains were sequenced from one sample in a study of human T cells and chemical hapten exposure. TCRdb re-analysed the RACE reads in MiXCR, keeping a single row per CDR3 protein. The sample shows about 100,000 distinct CDR3 sequences, approximately 10% of them seen only once. Time point: patch test 2, 6 weeks after DPC sensitization. Treatment in this sample: therapeutic diphenylcyclopropenone sensitization with weekly scalp DPC. Sequencing was performed on whole blood, taken in connection with sensitization to the hapten diphenylcyclopropenone (DPC). All receptors derive from a woman aged 40 to 50 with alopecia areata. Some clones in this sample may be carry-over from other donors' samples.

This clonotype was picked up a small number of times. The chain uses TRBV6-2 or TRBV6-3 and TRBJ2-3, with 9 bases lining up with TRBD2. The CDR3 sequence is 13 residues long. J lost 6 bases, V lost 8 bases, and 6 bases had no gene match. Germline lookup yields CDR1 MNHEY and CDR2 SVGEGT. This CDR3 is CASSVGLADTQYF. The CDR3 coding sequence is TGTGCCAGCTCCGTCGGACTAGCGGATACGCAGTATTTT.

This chain links TRBV4-3 with TRBJ2-2; D is possibly TRBD1 (5 bases). Trimming removed 0 bases from V and 4 bases from J, with 12 bases in between. The CDR3 consists of 16 residues. Per germline, CDR1 LGHNA and CDR2 YSLEER. CDR3 nucleotide sequence: TGCGCCAGCAGCCAAGAGTCAGGGAAGGTCACCGGGGAGCTGTTTTTT. Protein product: CASSQESGKVTGELFF.

In this sample, this clonotype turned up many times. The rearrangement links TRBV6-5 to TRBJ1-5; D is undetermined. The CDR3 sequence is 13 residues long. The germline gives CDR1 MNHEY, CDR2 SVGAGI. V was shortened by 2 bases and J by 0 bases, with 2 bases between the two germline ends. This CDR3 is CASSYDSNQPQHF. In DNA, the CDR3 is TGTGCCAGCAGTTACGATAGCAATCAGCCCCAGCATTTT.

This clonotype was seen many times. The CDR3 bases are TGTGCCAGCAGCCCGGACCCTCCAAACACAGATACGCAGTATTTT. Protein sequence: CASSPDPPNTDTQYF. The rearrangement uses TRBV4-2 and TRBJ2-3; no reliable D call. V was pared by 4 bases and J by 2 bases, with 13 bases between. The CDR3 has 15 residues. Germline CDR1 reads LGHNA; CDR2 reads YNFKEQ.

A few counts support this clonotype. The J gene is TRBJ2-2, the V gene TRBV29-1; D is unresolved. The germline gives CDR1 SQVTM, CDR2 ANQGSEA. Between the trimmed V and J ends, which lost 4 bases and 1 base, there was a span of 4 bases. The CDR3 spans 12 residues. The DNA for the CDR3 is TGCAGCGTTGGGCAGAACACCGGGGAGCTGTTTTTT. Protein product: CSVGQNTGELFF.